A selection of T cell receptor beta chains follows, all from one sample in a study of blood T cell repertoires in COVID-19. TCRdb keeps only in-frame clones here, not all; method: immunoSEQ multiplex PCR. The sample shows roughly 150,000 clones, roughly 81% of them seen only once. The sequencing input was peripheral blood. The receptor set was obtained from a woman aged 80 or over with COVID-19, enrolled during active disease. The CDR3 runs from the conserved cysteine through the conserved F or W. D genes are given only for firm matches. Size is stated for part of the rows, as once, few or many counts, or as a class when the clone is expanded.

CDR3nt: TGTGCCAGCAGCAACAGGGGGGACTACACCTTC
CDR3aa: CASSNRGDYTF
v_gene: TRBV7-2
abundance: NA
j_gene: TRBJ1-2
d_gene: TRBD1

CDR3nt: TGTGCCAGCAGCAGCGCGAATTTCGCGAACACCGGGGAGCTGTTTTTT
CDR3aa: CASSSANFANTGELFF
v_gene: TRBV7-2
abundance: NA
j_gene: TRBJ2-2
d_gene: NA

CDR3nt: TGTGCCAGTAGTCCACCCGGACAGGGTTTATTCACAGATACGCAGTATTTT
CDR3aa: CASSPPGQGLFTDTQYF
v_gene: TRBV19
abundance: once
j_gene: TRBJ2-3
d_gene: TRBD1

CDR3nt: TGTGCCATCAGCCCGGGACAGGCCTACGAGCAGTACTTC
CDR3aa: CAISPGQAYEQYF
v_gene: TRBV10-3
abundance: NA
j_gene: TRBJ2-7
d_gene: TRBD1

CDR3nt: TGCGCCAGCAGCCTCCTGACAGGGGACAATTCACCCCTCCACTTT
CDR3aa: CASSLLTGDNSPLHF
v_gene: TRBV4-3
abundance: NA
j_gene: TRBJ1-6
d_gene: TRBD1

CDR3nt: TGTGCCAGCAGCCCCAGCGGGAGGTCTGGTGAGCAGTTCTTC
CDR3aa: CASSPSGRSGEQFF
v_gene: TRBV7-2
abundance: NA
j_gene: TRBJ2-1
d_gene: TRBD2

CDR3nt: TGTGCCAGCAGTGTGCGTCGCGGAAGCTCCTACAATGAGCAGTTCTTC
CDR3aa: CASSVRRGSSYNEQFF
v_gene: TRBV6-6
abundance: NA
j_gene: TRBJ2-1
d_gene: NA

CDR3nt: TGTGCCAGCAGTTATCAACCACCCCGGAGCACAGCGGCCCAGCATTTT
CDR3aa: CASSYQPPRSTAAQHF
v_gene: TRBV6-2/TRBV6-3
abundance: NA
j_gene: TRBJ1-5
d_gene: NA

CDR3nt: TGTGCCTGGAGTGTAACGGAGAACAATGAGCAGTTCTTC
CDR3aa: CAWSVTENNEQFF
v_gene: TRBV30
abundance: NA
j_gene: TRBJ2-1
d_gene: NA

CDR3nt: TGTGCCAGCAGCCAAGATCGAGGGGGGGACATTGGGTCCAAAAACATTCAGTACTTC
CDR3aa: CASSQDRGGDIGSKNIQYF
v_gene: TRBV3-1/TRBV3-2
abundance: NA
j_gene: TRBJ2-4
d_gene: NA

CDR3nt: TGTGCCATCAGTGAGTCGACTAGCGCGATAGTGGTCGGGGAGCTGTTTTTT
CDR3aa: CAISESTSAIVVGELFF
v_gene: TRBV10-3
abundance: few
j_gene: TRBJ2-2
d_gene: TRBD2

CDR3nt: TGTGCCAGCAGCTCCTGGGGGGGGCTGATCGGGGAGCTGTTTTTT
CDR3aa: CASSSWGGLIGELFF
v_gene: TRBV3-1/TRBV3-2
abundance: NA
j_gene: TRBJ2-2
d_gene: NA

CDR3nt: TGTGCCAGCAGTCCCCATTTAGGCACAGATACGCAGTATTTT
CDR3aa: CASSPHLGTDTQYF
v_gene: TRBV27
abundance: NA
j_gene: TRBJ2-3
d_gene: NA

CDR3nt: TGTGCCAGCAGCGTGACCGGGACAGGGGGATACAATGAGCAGTTCTTC
CDR3aa: CASSVTGTGGYNEQFF
v_gene: TRBV9
abundance: NA
j_gene: TRBJ2-1
d_gene: TRBD1

CDR3nt: TGTGCCAGCAGCTTGCGGGTCCGGTCCTACGAGCAGTACTTC
CDR3aa: CASSLRVRSYEQYF
v_gene: TRBV7-2
abundance: NA
j_gene: TRBJ2-7
d_gene: NA

CDR3nt: TGTGCCTGGAGTCGGACAGATCGAAAAGCTTTCTTT
CDR3aa: CAWSRTDRKAFF
v_gene: TRBV30
abundance: few
j_gene: TRBJ1-1
d_gene: NA

CDR3nt: TGTGCCAGCAGGTTGGGACAGGGGATCATTACTAACGGCTACACCTTC
CDR3aa: CASRLGQGIITNGYTF
v_gene: TRBV7-7
abundance: few
j_gene: TRBJ1-2
d_gene: TRBD1

CDR3nt: TGTGCCAGCAGCGGGGGGGGTAACACTGAAGCTTTCTTT
CDR3aa: CASSGGGNTEAFF
v_gene: TRBV6-5
abundance: NA
j_gene: TRBJ1-1
d_gene: NA

CDR3nt: TGTGCCTGGTTAGACCCGGGACAGACAAGCTATGGCTACACCTTC
CDR3aa: CAWLDPGQTSYGYTF
v_gene: TRBV30
abundance: NA
j_gene: TRBJ1-2
d_gene: TRBD1

CDR3nt: TGTGCCAGCTCTTCCGGACAGGGATGGACTGAAGCTTTCTTT
CDR3aa: CASSSGQGWTEAFF
v_gene: TRBV18
abundance: NA
j_gene: TRBJ1-1
d_gene: TRBD1

CDR3nt: TGTGCCAGTATCCCCGGGACAGGGTATCAGCCCCAGCATTTT
CDR3aa: CASIPGTGYQPQHF
v_gene: TRBV19
abundance: NA
j_gene: TRBJ1-5
d_gene: TRBD1

CDR3nt: TGTGCCAGCAGCCCGGGACAGGAGAACACTGAAGCTTTCTTT
CDR3aa: CASSPGQENTEAFF
v_gene: TRBV7-3
abundance: NA
j_gene: TRBJ1-1
d_gene: TRBD1

CDR3nt: TGTGCCAGCAGCCCTTCTTGGGGCTCGAACACCGGGGAGCTGTTTTTT
CDR3aa: CASSPSWGSNTGELFF
v_gene: TRBV11-1
abundance: NA
j_gene: TRBJ2-2
d_gene: NA

CDR3nt: TGTGCCAGCAGCCGAGGTAATGAGCAGTTCTTC
CDR3aa: CASSRGNEQFF
v_gene: TRBV7-6
abundance: NA
j_gene: TRBJ2-1
d_gene: NA

CDR3nt: TGTGCCAGCAGTACAGGGGGCCGTAGCTACACCTTC
CDR3aa: CASSTGGRSYTF
v_gene: TRBV27
abundance: once
j_gene: TRBJ1-2
d_gene: TRBD1

CDR3nt: TGCGCCAGCAGCCAAGATGTAATGAGGGTTAACTATGGCTACACCTTC
CDR3aa: CASSQDVMRVNYGYTF
v_gene: TRBV4-3
abundance: NA
j_gene: TRBJ1-2
d_gene: NA

CDR3nt: TGTGCCAGCAGCTCAGGATCAAGACCCAGAAGAAACACTGAAGCTTTCTTT
CDR3aa: CASSSGSRPRRNTEAFF
v_gene: TRBV11-2
abundance: NA
j_gene: TRBJ1-1
d_gene: NA

CDR3nt: TGTGCCAGCAGCTCGGACAGGGTGAGAGGCTATGGCTACACCTTC
CDR3aa: CASSSDRVRGYGYTF
v_gene: TRBV6-2/TRBV6-3
abundance: NA
j_gene: TRBJ1-2
d_gene: TRBD1

CDR3nt: TGCGCCAGCAGCCCGGACGGGATAGATGAAAAACTGTTTTTT
CDR3aa: CASSPDGIDEKLFF
v_gene: TRBV5-1
abundance: NA
j_gene: TRBJ1-4
d_gene: NA

CDR3nt: TGTGCCAGCAGCTTGAAAGGGGATGGGGAGACCCAGTACTTC
CDR3aa: CASSLKGDGETQYF
v_gene: TRBV5-4
abundance: NA
j_gene: TRBJ2-5
d_gene: NA

CDR3nt: TGTGCCAGCAGCCCATCCGGGACTAGCGGGACCGGCTTGCACTTC
CDR3aa: CASSPSGTSGTGLHF
v_gene: TRBV3-1/TRBV3-2
abundance: NA
j_gene: TRBJ2-5
d_gene: TRBD2

CDR3nt: TGCGCCAGCAGCTCGAAGACAGGGATTAATGAAAAACTGTTTTTT
CDR3aa: CASSSKTGINEKLFF
v_gene: TRBV5-1
abundance: NA
j_gene: TRBJ1-4
d_gene: TRBD1

CDR3nt: TGTGCCAGCAGCAGGACAGGGGAAACCAAAAACATTCAGTACTTC
CDR3aa: CASSRTGETKNIQYF
v_gene: TRBV7-9
abundance: NA
j_gene: TRBJ2-4
d_gene: TRBD1

CDR3nt: TGTGCCAGCAGCCAAAAAGTAGCGGGACAACACTACGAGCAGTACTTC
CDR3aa: CASSQKVAGQHYEQYF
v_gene: TRBV6-6
abundance: NA
j_gene: TRBJ2-7
d_gene: TRBD2

CDR3nt: TGTGCCAGCAGCTCATTGGGACACTTACTCTCTGGAAACACCATATATTTT
CDR3aa: CASSSLGHLLSGNTIYF
v_gene: TRBV7-9
abundance: NA
j_gene: TRBJ1-3
d_gene: NA

CDR3nt: TGTGCCAGCGGGGTAGCGGCCGCAAACAATGAGCAGTTCTTC
CDR3aa: CASGVAAANNEQFF
v_gene: TRBV7-2
abundance: NA
j_gene: TRBJ2-1
d_gene: NA

CDR3nt: TGTGCCAGCAGCCCTAGCACAGATACGCAGTATTTT
CDR3aa: CASSPSTDTQYF
v_gene: TRBV5-5
abundance: NA
j_gene: TRBJ2-3
d_gene: NA

CDR3nt: TGTGCCAGCAGTTACTCTATAGAAAGACTCTACGAGCAGTACTTC
CDR3aa: CASSYSIERLYEQYF
v_gene: TRBV6-2/TRBV6-3
abundance: NA
j_gene: TRBJ2-7
d_gene: NA

CDR3nt: TGTGCCAGCAGCCAAGATTTTGGACAGGGCAATTCACCCCTCCACTTT
CDR3aa: CASSQDFGQGNSPLHF
v_gene: TRBV4-2
abundance: once
j_gene: TRBJ1-6
d_gene: TRBD1

CDR3nt: TGTGCCAGCTCACCCCCCGGGACAGGGGGCTTGGAGACCCAGTACTTC
CDR3aa: CASSPPGTGGLETQYF
v_gene: TRBV18
abundance: NA
j_gene: TRBJ2-5
d_gene: TRBD1

CDR3nt: TGTGCCAGCAGCCAACGGACAGGGTACGGCTACACCTTC
CDR3aa: CASSQRTGYGYTF
v_gene: TRBV14
abundance: NA
j_gene: TRBJ1-2
d_gene: TRBD1

CDR3nt: TGCAGCGTTGATGGAGACTCTAGCACAGATACGCAGTATTTT
CDR3aa: CSVDGDSSTDTQYF
v_gene: TRBV29-1
abundance: NA
j_gene: TRBJ2-3
d_gene: NA

CDR3nt: TGTGCCAGCAGGGGGACAGGGGGGAGATACACCTTC
CDR3aa: CASRGTGGRYTF
v_gene: TRBV2
abundance: NA
j_gene: TRBJ1-2
d_gene: TRBD1